The T cell receptor beta chain described here comes from a study of a mutant IDH1 vaccine in newly diagnosed glioma. Across the study: Treated patients were approximately 62% male, about 38% female, mean age around 40 years. Therapy received beforehand was radiotherapy, temozolomide, or both, with most patients given both. Regarding the study as a whole: Overall, about 93% of patients had vaccine-induced immune responses.

In the case of this clone: Antigen: not known.

Sequencing used immunoSEQ multiplex PCR; TCRdb keeps in-frame clones, though not all of them. The table includes 50,000 to 75,000 clones, about nine tenths detected once. The germline gives CDR1 LNHDA, CDR2 SQIVND (reference sequence). Deletions cut 10 bases from V and 3 bases from J, with 16 bases between. The CDR3 covers 13 residues. Time point in this sample: baseline, week 1 (first vaccination visit). Treatment specified: pre-vaccination baseline after standard-of-care therapy. Tumors from donors were new WHO grade 3 or 4 IDH1-mutant astrocytomas with ATRX loss. This receptor was taken from a man aged 45 to 65 with glioma. J is TRBJ2-7 and V is TRBV19; D is perhaps TRBD1 (5 bases). Material: PBMCs, obtained from a glioma patient treated with radiotherapy, temozolomide or both. The CDR3 loop reads CATRPAGYYEQYF. The CDR3 bases are TGTGCCACACGACCCGCAGGGTACTACGAGCAGTACTTC.